This passage covers 8 T cell receptor beta chains from one sample sequenced in a study of regulatory T cells in long-lasting Graves disease. Arm-PCR with iRepertoire HTBI primers amplified the CDR3 regions for these TCR beta libraries. TCRdb processed the multiplex PCR reads anew with MiXCR; each CDR3 protein has one entry. Found here are 300,000 to 350,000 distinct CDR3 sequences, around 20% of them singletons; the top ten hold roughly 27%. The sample's time point: persistent/refractory GD, antithyroid drugs over 5 years with positive TRAb. Extracted PBMC RNA gave rise to the TCR library. The sequenced sample was peripheral blood mononuclear cells (PBMCs), obtained when the disease was refractory, from a patient treated with antithyroid drugs. The source is a female donor with Graves disease.

This clonotype was recorded a few times. This chain joins TRBV6-1 and TRBJ2-3; D is undetermined. Trimming took off 4 bases at V and 2 bases at J, with 16 bases between the two ends. The germline gives CDR1 MNHNS, CDR2 SASEGT. This CDR3 contains 16 residues. The CDR3 nucleotides read TGTGCCAGCAGTGGACTTGGCGAATCCTACACAGATACGCAGTATTTT. Its translation: CASSGLGESYTDTQYF.

This rearrangement joins TRBV9 to TRBJ1-6; D possibly corresponds to TRBD1 (5 bases). The CDR3 extends over 14 amino acids. V was shortened by 0 bases and J by 8 bases, with 9 bases between the two germline ends. Germline lookup yields CDR1 SGDLS and CDR2 YYNGEE. CDR3 in DNA: TGTGCCAGCAGCGTAGGACAGATTTATTCACCCCTCCACTTT. As protein: CASSVGQIYSPLHF.

This chain uses TRBV6-1 with TRBJ2-7; D possibly corresponds to TRBD1 (6 bases). The CDR3 is 17 amino acids. Germline CDR1 and CDR2: MNHNS and SASEGT. The V end was cut by 6 bases, the J end by 5 bases, with 26 bases between. CDR3 bases: TGTGCCAGCAGACCGGACAGAAGTTCCCCGATAGCACACGAGCAGTACTTC. Protein sequence: CASRPDRSSPIAHEQYF.

The V and J genes are TRBV30 and TRBJ1-2; D unresolved. Germline values: CDR1 GTSNPN, CDR2 SVGIG (reference sequence). This CDR3 is 15 amino acids long. V was trimmed by 4 bases and J by 0 bases, leaving 15 bases between them. The CDR3 here is CAWIYRGLANYGYTF. Written as DNA, the CDR3 is TGTGCCTGGATATACCGGGGTTTAGCTAACTATGGCTACACCTTC.

Regarding this clonotype: A clone one base away is much larger, so this may be a read error. The conserved phenylalanine or tryptophan is not found at the CDR3 terminus, so this likely reflects a read error. This chain's CDR3 is CASSIGTAEILNYGYTL. CDR3 coding DNA: TGTGCCAGTAGTATAGGAACCGCCGAGATCCTCAACTATGGCTACACCTTG. The J gene is TRBJ1-2, the V gene TRBV19; D is uncertain. The CDR3 covers 17 residues. Germline assignment: CDR1 LNHDA and CDR2 SQIVND (reference sequence). V gave up 1 base and J gave up 2 bases, with 17 bases separating them.

This clonotype was counted between two and nine times. The V and J genes are TRBV27 and TRBJ2-2; 11 bases match TRBD2. The germline V gene encodes CDR1 MNHEY and CDR2 SMNVEV (reference sequence). V trimming: 6 bases; J trimming: 7 bases; junction bases outside the gene matches: 4. CDR3 length: 14 amino acids. CDR3 protein: CASSWGLAVGELFF. DNA of the CDR3: TGTGCCAGCAGCTGGGGACTAGCGGTCGGGGAGCTGTTTTTT.

The rearrangement uses TRBV14 and TRBJ2-7, with D unclear. This CDR3 has 13 amino acids. The V end lost 5 bases, the J end lost 4 bases, and 12 bases lay between the germline ends. Per the germline V gene, CDR1 is SGHDN and CDR2 is FVKESK. The CDR3 nucleotides are TGTGCCAGCAGCACCGGGTGGTCTTACGAGCAGTACTTC. This gives the protein CASSTGWSYEQYF. Complete variable domain (other parts from reference TRBV14 and TRBJ2-7): EAGVTQFPSHSVIEKGQTVTLRCDPISGHDNLYWYRRVMGKEIKFLLHFVKESKQDESGMPNNRFLAERTGGTYSTLKVQPAELEDSGVYFCASSTGWSYEQYFGPGTRLTVT.

This clonotype was observed many times. The chain employs TRBV5-1 and TRBJ1-2, with D unresolved. Trimming left V 0 bases short and J 1 base short, with 7 bases between. Germline-derived CDR1 and CDR2 are SGHRS and YFSETQ. The CDR3 spans 14 residues. The CDR3: CASSLDTFNYGYTF. In nucleotides, the CDR3 is TGCGCCAGCAGCTTGGACACCTTTAACTATGGCTACACCTTC.